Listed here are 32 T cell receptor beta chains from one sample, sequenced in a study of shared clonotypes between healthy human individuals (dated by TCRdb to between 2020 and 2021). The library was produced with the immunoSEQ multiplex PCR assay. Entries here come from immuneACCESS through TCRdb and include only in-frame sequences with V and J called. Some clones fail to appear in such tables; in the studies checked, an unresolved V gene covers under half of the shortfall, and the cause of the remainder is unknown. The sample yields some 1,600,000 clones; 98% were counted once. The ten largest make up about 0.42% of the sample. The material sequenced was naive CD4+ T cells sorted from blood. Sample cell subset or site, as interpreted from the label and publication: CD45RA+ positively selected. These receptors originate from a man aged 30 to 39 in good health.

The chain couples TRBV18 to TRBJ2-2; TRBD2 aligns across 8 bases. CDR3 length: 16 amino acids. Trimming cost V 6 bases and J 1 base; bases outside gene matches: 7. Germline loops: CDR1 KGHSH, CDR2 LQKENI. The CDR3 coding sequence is TGTGCCAGCTCGACTAGCGCGGAGTGGAACACCGGGGAGCTGTTTTTT. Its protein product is CASSTSAEWNTGELFF.

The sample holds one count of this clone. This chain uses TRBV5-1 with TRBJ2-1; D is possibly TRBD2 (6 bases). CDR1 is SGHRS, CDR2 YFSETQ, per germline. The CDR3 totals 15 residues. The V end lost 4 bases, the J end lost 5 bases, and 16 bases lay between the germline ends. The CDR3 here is CASSLGTRGNNEQFF. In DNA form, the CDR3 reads TGCGCCAGCAGCCTCGGGACTCGAGGCAACAATGAGCAGTTCTTC.

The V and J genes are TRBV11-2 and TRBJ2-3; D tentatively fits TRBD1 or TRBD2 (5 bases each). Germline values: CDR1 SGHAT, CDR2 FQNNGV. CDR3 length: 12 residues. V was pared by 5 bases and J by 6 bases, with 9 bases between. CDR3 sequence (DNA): TGTGCCAGCAGCCGGGGCGGGGATACGCAGTATTTT. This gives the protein CASSRGGDTQYF.

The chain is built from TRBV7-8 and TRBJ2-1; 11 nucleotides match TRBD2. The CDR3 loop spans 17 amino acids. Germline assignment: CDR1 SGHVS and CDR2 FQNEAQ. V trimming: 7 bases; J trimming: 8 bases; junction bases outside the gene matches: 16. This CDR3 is CASKGLAGGYVIDEQFF. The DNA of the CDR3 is TGTGCCAGCAAGGGGCTAGCGGGAGGTTATGTAATCGATGAGCAGTTCTTC.

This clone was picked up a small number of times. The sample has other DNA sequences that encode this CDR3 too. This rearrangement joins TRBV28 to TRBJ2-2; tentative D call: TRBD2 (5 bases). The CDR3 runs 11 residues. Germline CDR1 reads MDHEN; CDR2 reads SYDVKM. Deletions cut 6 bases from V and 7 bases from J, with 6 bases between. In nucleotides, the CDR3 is TGTGCCAGCAGGCGGGTCGGGGAGCTGTTTTTT. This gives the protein CASRRVGELFF.

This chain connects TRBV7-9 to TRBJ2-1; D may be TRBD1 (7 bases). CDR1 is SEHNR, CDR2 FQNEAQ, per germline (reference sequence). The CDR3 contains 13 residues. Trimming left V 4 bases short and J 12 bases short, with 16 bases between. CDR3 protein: CASSSQGGGMQFF. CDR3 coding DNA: TGTGCCAGCAGCTCCCAAGGGGGCGGGATGCAGTTCTTC. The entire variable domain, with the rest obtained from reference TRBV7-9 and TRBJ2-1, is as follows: DTGVSQNPRHKITKRGQNVTFRCDPISEHNRLYWYRQTLGQGPEFLTYFQNEAQLEKSRLLSDRFSAERPKGSFSTLEIQRTEQGDSAMYLCASSSQGGGMQFFGPGTRLTVL.

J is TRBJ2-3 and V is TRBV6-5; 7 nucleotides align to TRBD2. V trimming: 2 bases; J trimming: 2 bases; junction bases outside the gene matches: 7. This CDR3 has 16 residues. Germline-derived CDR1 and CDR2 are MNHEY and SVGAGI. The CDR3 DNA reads TGTGCCAGCAGTTACGGGGCGGGAGCTAACACAGATACGCAGTATTTT. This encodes CASSYGAGANTDTQYF.

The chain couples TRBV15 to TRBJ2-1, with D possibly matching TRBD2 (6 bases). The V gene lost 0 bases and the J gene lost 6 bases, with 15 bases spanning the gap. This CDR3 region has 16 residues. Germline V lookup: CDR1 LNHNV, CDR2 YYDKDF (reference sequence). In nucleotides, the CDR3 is TGTGCCACCAGCAGAGATCCGGGACTGAAAAGCAATGAGCAGTTCTTC. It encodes CATSRDPGLKSNEQFF.

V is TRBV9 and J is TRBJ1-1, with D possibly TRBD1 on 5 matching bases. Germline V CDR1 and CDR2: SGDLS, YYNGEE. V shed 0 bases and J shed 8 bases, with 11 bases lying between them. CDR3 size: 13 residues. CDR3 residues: CASSVDAQVEAFF. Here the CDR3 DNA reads TGTGCCAGCAGCGTAGACGCACAGGTGGAAGCTTTCTTT.

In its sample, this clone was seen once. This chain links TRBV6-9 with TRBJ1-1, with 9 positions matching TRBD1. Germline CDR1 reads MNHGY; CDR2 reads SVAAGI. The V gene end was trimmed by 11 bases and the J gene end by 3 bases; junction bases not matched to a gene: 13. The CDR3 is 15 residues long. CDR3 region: CAAWGQGFGDTEAFF. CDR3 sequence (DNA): TGTGCCGCGTGGGGACAGGGATTTGGAGACACTGAAGCTTTCTTT.

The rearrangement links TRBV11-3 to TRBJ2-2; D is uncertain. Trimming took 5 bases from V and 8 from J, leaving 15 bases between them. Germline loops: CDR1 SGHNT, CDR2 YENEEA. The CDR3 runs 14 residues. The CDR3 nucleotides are TGTGCCAGCAGCCGGTCACTTTCCCAAGGGGAGCTGTTTTTT. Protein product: CASSRSLSQGELFF.

CDR3 nucleotides: TGTGCCAGCAGCTTAGTCAAGGAAACACGACTAGCGAAGGAGACGCAGTATTTT. This gives the protein CASSLVKETRLAKETQYF. V gene TRBV7-6 combines with J gene TRBJ2-3, with 8 bases that match TRBD2. This CDR3 contains 18 residues. CDR1 is SGHVS and CDR2 is FNYEAQ in the germline V gene. After removal of 1 base from V and 9 bases from J, the junction contained 18 bases not matched to a gene.

As DNA, the CDR3 is TGTGCCAGCAGTTTGAACAGGGTAGGCCTTGAAGCTTTCTTT. Amino acid sequence: CASSLNRVGLEAFF. The chain is built from TRBV28 and TRBJ1-1, with a tentative D call TRBD1 (6 bases). The CDR3 sequence is 14 residues long. Germline values: CDR1 MDHEN, CDR2 SYDVKM. Trimming took off 3 bases at V and 7 bases at J, with 15 bases between the two ends.

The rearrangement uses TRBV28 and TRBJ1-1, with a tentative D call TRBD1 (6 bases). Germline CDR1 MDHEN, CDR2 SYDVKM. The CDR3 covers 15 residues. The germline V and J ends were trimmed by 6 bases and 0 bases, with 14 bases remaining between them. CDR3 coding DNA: TGTGCCAGCAGATCAGAAACAGGGATGAACACTGAAGCTTTCTTT. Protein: CASRSETGMNTEAFF.

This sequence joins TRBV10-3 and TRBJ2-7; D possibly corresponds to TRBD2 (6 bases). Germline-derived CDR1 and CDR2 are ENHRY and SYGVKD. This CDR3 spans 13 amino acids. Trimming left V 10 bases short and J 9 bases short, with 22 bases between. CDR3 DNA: TGTGCCACGGCAGCAATGGACTACCCCGGGCAGTACTTC. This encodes CATAAMDYPGQYF.

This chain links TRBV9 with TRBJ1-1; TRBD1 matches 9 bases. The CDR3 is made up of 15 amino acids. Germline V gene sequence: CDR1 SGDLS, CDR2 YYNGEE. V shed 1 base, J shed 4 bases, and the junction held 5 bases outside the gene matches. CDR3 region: CASSVSETGGTEAFF. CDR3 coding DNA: TGTGCCAGCAGCGTATCCGAGACAGGGGGCACTGAAGCTTTCTTT.

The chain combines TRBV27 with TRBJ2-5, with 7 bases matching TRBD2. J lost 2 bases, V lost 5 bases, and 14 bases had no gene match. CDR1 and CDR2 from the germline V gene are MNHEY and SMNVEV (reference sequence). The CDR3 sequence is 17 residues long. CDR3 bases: TGTGCCAGCAGTCCTCGGGGGGTAGCGCTCAATCAAGAGACCCAGTACTTC. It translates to CASSPRGVALNQETQYF.

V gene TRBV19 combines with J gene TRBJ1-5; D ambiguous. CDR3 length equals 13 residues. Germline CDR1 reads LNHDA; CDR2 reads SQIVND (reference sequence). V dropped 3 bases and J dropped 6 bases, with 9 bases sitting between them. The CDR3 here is CASSISSFQPQHF. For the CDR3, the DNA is TGTGCCAGTAGTATTTCGTCTTTTCAGCCCCAGCATTTT.

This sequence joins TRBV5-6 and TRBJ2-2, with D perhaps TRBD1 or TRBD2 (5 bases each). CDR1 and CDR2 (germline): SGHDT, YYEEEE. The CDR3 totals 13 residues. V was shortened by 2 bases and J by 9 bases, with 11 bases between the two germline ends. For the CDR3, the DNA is TGTGCCAGCAGCTTCGAGGGGTGGCGGGAGCTGTTTTTT. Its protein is CASSFEGWRELFF.

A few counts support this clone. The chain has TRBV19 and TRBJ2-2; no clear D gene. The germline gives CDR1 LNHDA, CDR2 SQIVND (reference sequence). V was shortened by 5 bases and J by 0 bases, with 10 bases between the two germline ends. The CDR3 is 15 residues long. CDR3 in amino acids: CASSLSSANTGELFF. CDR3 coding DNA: TGTGCCAGTAGTCTCTCCTCTGCGAACACCGGGGAGCTGTTTTTT.

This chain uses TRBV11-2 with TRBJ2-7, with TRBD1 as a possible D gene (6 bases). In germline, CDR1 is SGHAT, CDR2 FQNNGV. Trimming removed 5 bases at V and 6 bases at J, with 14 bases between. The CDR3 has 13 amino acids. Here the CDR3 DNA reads TGTGCCAGCAGCCTAACCAACAGGGCCGAGCAGTACTTC. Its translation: CASSLTNRAEQYF.

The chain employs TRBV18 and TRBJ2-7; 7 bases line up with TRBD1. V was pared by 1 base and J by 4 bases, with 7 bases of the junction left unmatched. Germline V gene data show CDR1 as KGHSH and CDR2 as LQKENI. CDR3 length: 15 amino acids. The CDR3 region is CASSPRGTAGYEQYF. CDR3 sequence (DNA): TGTGCCAGCTCACCACGGGGGACAGCAGGATACGAGCAGTACTTC.

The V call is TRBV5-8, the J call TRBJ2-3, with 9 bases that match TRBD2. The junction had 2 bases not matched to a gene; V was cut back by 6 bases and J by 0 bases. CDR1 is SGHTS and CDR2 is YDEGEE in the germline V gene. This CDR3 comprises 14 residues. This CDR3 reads CASTTSGSTDTQYF. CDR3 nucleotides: TGTGCCAGCACAACTAGCGGGAGCACAGATACGCAGTATTTT.

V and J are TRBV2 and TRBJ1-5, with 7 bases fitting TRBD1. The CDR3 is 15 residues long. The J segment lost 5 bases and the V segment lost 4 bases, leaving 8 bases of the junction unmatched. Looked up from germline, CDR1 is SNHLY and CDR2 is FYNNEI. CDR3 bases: TGTGCCAGCAGTGTCGGGACAGTATCAGATCAGCCCCAGCATTTT. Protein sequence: CASSVGTVSDQPQHF. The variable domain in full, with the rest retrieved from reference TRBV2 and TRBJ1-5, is EPEVTQTPSHQVTQMGQEVILRCVPISNHLYFYWYRQILGQKVEFLVSFYNNEISEKSEIFDDQFSVERPDGSNFTLKIRSTKLEDSAMYFCASSVGTVSDQPQHFGDGTRLSIL.

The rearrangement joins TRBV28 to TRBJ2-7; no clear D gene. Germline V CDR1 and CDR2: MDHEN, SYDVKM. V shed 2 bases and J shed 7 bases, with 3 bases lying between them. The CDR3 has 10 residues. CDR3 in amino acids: CASSLVEQYF. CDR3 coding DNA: TGTGCCAGCAGTTTAGTTGAGCAGTACTTC.

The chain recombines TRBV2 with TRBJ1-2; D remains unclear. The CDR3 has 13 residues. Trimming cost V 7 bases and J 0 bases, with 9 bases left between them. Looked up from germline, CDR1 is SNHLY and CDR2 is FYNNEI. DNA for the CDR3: TGTGCCAGCACTCAGTTAGCTAACTATGGCTACACCTTC. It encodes CASTQLANYGYTF.

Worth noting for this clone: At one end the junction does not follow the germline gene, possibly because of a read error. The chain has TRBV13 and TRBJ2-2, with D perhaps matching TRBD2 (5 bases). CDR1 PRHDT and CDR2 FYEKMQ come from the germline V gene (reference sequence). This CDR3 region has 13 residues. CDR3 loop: CATSGANTGELFF. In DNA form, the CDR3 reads TGTGCCACCAGCGGCGCGAACACCGGGGAGCTGTTTTTT.

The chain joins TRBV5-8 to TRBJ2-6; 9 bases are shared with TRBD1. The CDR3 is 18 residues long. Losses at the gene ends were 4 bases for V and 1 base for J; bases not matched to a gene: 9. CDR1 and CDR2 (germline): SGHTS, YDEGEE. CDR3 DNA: TGTGCCAGCAGCGGAACGGACAGGGGATATTCTGGGGCCAACGTCCTGACTTTC. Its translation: CASSGTDRGYSGANVLTF.

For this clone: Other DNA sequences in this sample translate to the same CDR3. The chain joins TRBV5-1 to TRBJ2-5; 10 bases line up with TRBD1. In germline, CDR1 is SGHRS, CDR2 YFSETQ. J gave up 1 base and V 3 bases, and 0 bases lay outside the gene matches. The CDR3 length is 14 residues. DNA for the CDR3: TGCGCCAGCAGCTGGGACAGGGGCCAAGAGACCCAGTACTTC. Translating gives CASSWDRGQETQYF.

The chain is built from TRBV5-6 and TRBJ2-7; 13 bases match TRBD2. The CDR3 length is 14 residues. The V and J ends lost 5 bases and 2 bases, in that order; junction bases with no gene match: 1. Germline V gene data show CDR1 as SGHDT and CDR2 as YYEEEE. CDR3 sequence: CASRGLAGTYEQYF. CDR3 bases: TGTGCCAGCAGGGGACTAGCGGGAACCTACGAGCAGTACTTC.

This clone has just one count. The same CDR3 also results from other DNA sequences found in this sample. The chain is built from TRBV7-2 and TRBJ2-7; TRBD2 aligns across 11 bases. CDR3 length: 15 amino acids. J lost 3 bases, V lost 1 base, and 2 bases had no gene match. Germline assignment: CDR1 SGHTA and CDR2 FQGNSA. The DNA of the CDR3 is TGTGCCAGCAGCTTAGAACTAGCGGGGGTCTACGAGCAGTACTTC. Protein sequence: CASSLELAGVYEQYF.

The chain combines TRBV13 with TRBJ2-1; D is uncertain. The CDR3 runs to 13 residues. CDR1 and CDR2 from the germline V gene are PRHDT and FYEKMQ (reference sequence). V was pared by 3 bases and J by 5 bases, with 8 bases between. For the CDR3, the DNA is TGTGCCAGCAGCTTGAGACATCACAATGAGCAGTTCTTC. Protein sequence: CASSLRHHNEQFF.